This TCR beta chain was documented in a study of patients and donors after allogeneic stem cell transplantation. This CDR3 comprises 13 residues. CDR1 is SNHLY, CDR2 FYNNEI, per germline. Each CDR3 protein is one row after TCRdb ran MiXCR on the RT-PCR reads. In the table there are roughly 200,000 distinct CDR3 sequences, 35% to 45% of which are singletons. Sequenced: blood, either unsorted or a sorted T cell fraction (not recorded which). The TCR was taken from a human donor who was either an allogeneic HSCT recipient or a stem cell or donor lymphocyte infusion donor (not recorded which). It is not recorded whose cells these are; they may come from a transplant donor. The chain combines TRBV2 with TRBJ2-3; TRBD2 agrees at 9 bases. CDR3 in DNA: TGTGCAAGGACTAGCGAGTACACAGATACGCAGTATTTT. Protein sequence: CARTSEYTDTQYF.